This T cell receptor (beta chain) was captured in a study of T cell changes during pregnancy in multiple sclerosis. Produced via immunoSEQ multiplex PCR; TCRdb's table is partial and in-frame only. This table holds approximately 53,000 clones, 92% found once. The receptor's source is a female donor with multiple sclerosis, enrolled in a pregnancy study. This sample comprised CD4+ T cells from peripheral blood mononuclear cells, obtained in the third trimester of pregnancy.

The CDR3 loop reads CSARDYSDTQYF. As DNA, the CDR3 is TGCAGCGCTCGGGACTACTCAGATACGCAGTATTTT. The chain is built from TRBV29-1 and TRBJ2-3, with TRBD2 matching over 7 bases. The V gene's germline CDR1 is SQVTM and CDR2 ANQGSEA. Trimming cost V 7 bases and J 4 bases; bases outside gene matches: 5. This CDR3 has 12 amino acids.